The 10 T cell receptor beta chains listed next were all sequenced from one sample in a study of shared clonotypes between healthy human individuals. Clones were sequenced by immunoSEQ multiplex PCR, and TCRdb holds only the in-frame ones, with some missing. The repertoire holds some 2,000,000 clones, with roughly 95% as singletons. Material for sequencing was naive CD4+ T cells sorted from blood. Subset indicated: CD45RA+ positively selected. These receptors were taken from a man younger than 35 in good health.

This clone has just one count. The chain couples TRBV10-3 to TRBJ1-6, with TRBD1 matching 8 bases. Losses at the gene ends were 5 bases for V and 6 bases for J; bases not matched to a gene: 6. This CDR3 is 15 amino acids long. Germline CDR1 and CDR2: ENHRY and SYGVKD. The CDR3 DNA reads TGTGCCATCAGTAGGACAGGGAACCTTAATTCACCCCTCCACTTT. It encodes CAISRTGNLNSPLHF.

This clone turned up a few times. DNA of the CDR3: TGTGCCATCAGTGAGTCAACAGGGCTGGAGACCCAGTACTTC. It yields the protein CAISESTGLETQYF. This chain uses TRBV10-3 with TRBJ2-5, with D perhaps matching TRBD1 (6 bases). Germline lookup yields CDR1 ENHRY and CDR2 SYGVKD. CDR3 length: 14 residues. Deletions cut 0 bases from V and 5 bases from J, with 10 bases between.

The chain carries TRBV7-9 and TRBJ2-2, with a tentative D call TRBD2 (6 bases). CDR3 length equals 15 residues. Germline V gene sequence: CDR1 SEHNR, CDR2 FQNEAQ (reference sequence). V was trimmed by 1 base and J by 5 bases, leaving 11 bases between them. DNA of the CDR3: TGTGCCAGCAGCTTAGTGCGGGATAGAACCGGGGAGCTGTTTTTT. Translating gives CASSLVRDRTGELFF.

Here the CDR3 reads CSVVSGLLPYEQYF. CDR3 DNA: TGCAGCGTTGTCTCAGGTTTACTCCCCTACGAGCAGTACTTC. This sequence joins TRBV29-1 and TRBJ2-7; D is unresolved. V gave up 4 bases and J gave up 2 bases, with 15 bases separating them. From germline, CDR1 is SQVTM and CDR2 ANQGSEA. The CDR3 sequence is 14 residues long.

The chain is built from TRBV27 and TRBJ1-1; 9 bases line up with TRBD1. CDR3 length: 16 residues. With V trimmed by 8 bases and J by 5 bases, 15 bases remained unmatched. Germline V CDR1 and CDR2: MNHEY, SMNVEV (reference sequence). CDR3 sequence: CASSLLYRGLGTEAFF. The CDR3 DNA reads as TGTGCCAGCTCGTTATTATACAGGGGGCTAGGGACTGAAGCTTTCTTT.

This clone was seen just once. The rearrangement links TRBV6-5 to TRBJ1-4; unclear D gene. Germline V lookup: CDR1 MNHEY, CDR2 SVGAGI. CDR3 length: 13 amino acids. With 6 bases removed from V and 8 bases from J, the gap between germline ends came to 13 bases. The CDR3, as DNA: TGTGCCAGCAGGGAAGGGAATTCCGAAAAACTGTTTTTT. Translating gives CASREGNSEKLFF.

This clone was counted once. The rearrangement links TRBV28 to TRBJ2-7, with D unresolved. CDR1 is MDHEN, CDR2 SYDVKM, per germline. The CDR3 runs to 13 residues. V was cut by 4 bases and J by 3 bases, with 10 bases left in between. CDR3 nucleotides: TGTGCCAGCAGTTGGGGAAAGTACTACGAGCAGTACTTC. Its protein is CASSWGKYYEQYF.

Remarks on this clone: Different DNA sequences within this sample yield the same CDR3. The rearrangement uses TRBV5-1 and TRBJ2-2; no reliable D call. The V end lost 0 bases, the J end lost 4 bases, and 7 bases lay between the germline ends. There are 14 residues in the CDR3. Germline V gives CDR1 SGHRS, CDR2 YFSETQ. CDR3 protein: CASSLGQFTGELFF. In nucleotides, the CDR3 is TGCGCCAGCAGCTTGGGGCAATTCACCGGGGAGCTGTTTTTT. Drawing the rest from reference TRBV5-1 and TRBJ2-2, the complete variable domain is KAGVTQTPRYLIKTRGQQVTLSCSPISGHRSVSWYQQTPGQGLQFLFEYFSETQRNKGNFPGRFSGRQFSNSRSEMNVSTLELGDSALYLCASSLGQFTGELFFGEGSRLTVL.

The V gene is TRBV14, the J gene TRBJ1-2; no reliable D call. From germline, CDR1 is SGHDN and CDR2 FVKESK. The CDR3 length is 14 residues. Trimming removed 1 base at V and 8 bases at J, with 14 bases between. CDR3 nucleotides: TGTGCCAGCAGCCAAGGTTCGACCGTCAGGGGCTACACCTTC. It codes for CASSQGSTVRGYTF.

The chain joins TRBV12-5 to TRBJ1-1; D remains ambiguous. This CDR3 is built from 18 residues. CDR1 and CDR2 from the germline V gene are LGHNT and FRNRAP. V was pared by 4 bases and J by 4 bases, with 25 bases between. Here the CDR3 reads CASGSPLSKGTRGTEAFF. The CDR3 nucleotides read TGTGCTAGTGGTTCACCCCTTAGTAAGGGTACAAGAGGCACTGAAGCTTTCTTT.